The clone carrying this T cell receptor beta chain appeared once. Antigen unknown. These data are taken from a study of CD8+CD57+ T cells in acquired aplastic anemia. Whole-study results and caveats: In common between the patients and the controls were approximately 28 CD8+ CDR3 sequences.

This CDR3 comprises 13 residues. Germline V lookup: CDR1 SGHNT, CDR2 YYREEE (reference sequence). Trimming took off 4 bases at V and 0 bases at J, with 8 bases between the two ends. Genomic DNA acted as the template from which TCR beta VDJ combination and CDR3 sequence profiling were carried out. TCRdb analysed the reads with MiXCR anew, one entry per CDR3 protein. In the table there are about 470,000 distinct CDR3 sequences, less than 35% of which are singletons. Sequenced patients had shown CD8+CD57+ cell expansion by flow cytometry. The sequence derives from a human donor with aplastic anemia. The sequenced material came from sorted CD4+, CD8+, or CD8+CD57+ T cells (not recorded which) from PBMCs. The chain is built from TRBV5-4 and TRBJ2-7, with unresolved D. DNA of the CDR3: TGTGCCAGCAGCGGGAAACACTCCTACGAGCAGTACTTC. Amino acids: CASSGKHSYEQYF. The variable domain in full, with the rest retrieved from reference TRBV5-4 and TRBJ2-7, is ETGVTQSPTHLIKTRGQQVTLRCSSQSGHNTVSWYQQALGQGPQFIFQYYREEENGRGNFPPRFSGLQFPNYSSELNVNALELDDSALYLCASSGKHSYEQYFGPGTRLTVT.